A single sample gave rise to the 22 T cell receptor beta chains below, sequenced in a study of cytomegalovirus exposure and HLA in healthy donors. Primers for the PCR totalled 60 Vbeta and 13 Jbeta. Using immunoSEQ multiplex PCR, the repertoire was profiled, and TCRdb retains in-frame clones only, with some absent. There are 95,000 to 120,000 clones in the sample; over 65% occur only once, and around 5.8% lies in the top ten. The sample taken for sequencing was PBMCs. All receptors derive from a woman aged 25 to 39 in good health and CMV-seropositive.

This clone was found a few times. The genes are TRBV10-3 and TRBJ2-5, with 11 bases that match TRBD2. The CDR3 has 15 residues. Looked up from germline, CDR1 is ENHRY and CDR2 is SYGVKD. The trim removed 6 bases at V and 5 bases at J, leaving 8 bases unmatched. CDR3 residues: CAISTLAGVGETQYF. CDR3 DNA: TGTGCCATCAGCACACTAGCGGGAGTAGGTGAGACCCAGTACTTC.

This rearrangement joins TRBV19 to TRBJ2-7; the D gene is possibly TRBD1 (6 bases). The CDR3 runs to 12 residues. Trimming pared 6 bases from V and 4 bases from J, leaving 10 bases between. Germline CDR1 LNHDA, CDR2 SQIVND (reference sequence). The CDR3 is CASSTGWYEQYF. CDR3 DNA: TGTGCCAGTAGCACAGGGTGGTACGAGCAGTACTTC.

The chain employs TRBV5-4 and TRBJ1-6; 9 bases are shared with TRBD1. Germline V lookup: CDR1 SGHNT, CDR2 YYREEE (reference sequence). This CDR3 spans 14 amino acids. Trimming cost V 4 bases and J 9 bases; bases outside gene matches: 5. CDR3 DNA: TGTGCCAGCAGCGGCGGGACAGGGCCTTCACCCCTCCACTTT. Translated, it gives CASSGGTGPSPLHF.

This chain joins TRBV5-4 and TRBJ2-5, with no clear D. The J call is in doubt because the DNA end fits TRBJ2-7 better. There are 14 residues in the CDR3. CDR1 and CDR2 (germline): SGHNT, YYREEE (reference sequence). This chain's CDR3 is CASSSKGTDYEQYF. CDR3 in DNA: TGTGCCAGCAGTTCAAAGGGTACCGACTACGAGCAGTACTTC.

In its sample, this clone was seen once. The genes are TRBV6-1 and TRBJ2-6, with D tentatively TRBD2 (6 bases). The CDR3 has 13 amino acids. With 11 bases removed from V and 1 base from J, the gap between germline ends came to 9 bases. Germline CDR1 MNHNS, CDR2 SASEGT. Written as DNA, the CDR3 is TGTGCCGGAGGGAGTTCTGGGGCCAACGTCCTGACTTTC. Amino acids: CAGGSSGANVLTF.

The gene calls are TRBV30 and TRBJ2-3, with D perhaps TRBD2 (6 bases). This CDR3 has 16 amino acids. CDR1 GTSNPN and CDR2 SVGIG come from the germline V gene (reference sequence). V dropped 0 bases and J dropped 0 bases, with 13 bases sitting between them. The DNA for the CDR3 is TGTGCCTGGAGTGTATATCTAGCGAGTAGCACAGATACGCAGTATTTT. Encoded protein: CAWSVYLASSTDTQYF.

The V and J genes are TRBV2 and TRBJ1-6; D is perhaps TRBD1 (5 bases). This CDR3 is 15 amino acids long. Germline assignment: CDR1 SNHLY and CDR2 FYNNEI. Trimming pared 6 bases from V and 9 bases from J, leaving 18 bases between. The CDR3 reads CASRQTETGGSPLHF. In DNA, the CDR3 is TGTGCCAGCAGACAAACAGAAACCGGGGGTTCACCCCTCCACTTT.

The chain has TRBV27 and TRBJ2-7; 12 positions match TRBD1. The CDR3 totals 14 residues. The ends lost 5 bases at V and 9 bases at J; junction bases unmatched: 8. CDR1 is MNHEY, CDR2 SMNVEV, per germline (reference sequence). The CDR3 sequence: CASSPGTGGVGQYF. The CDR3 nucleotides are TGTGCCAGCAGTCCCGGGACAGGGGGCGTTGGGCAGTACTTC.

There are a few counts of this clone. At one end, the junction sequence differs from germline, possibly due to a read error. The V call is TRBV2, the J call TRBJ2-7; D is perhaps TRBD1 (7 bases). CDR3 length: 13 residues. CDR1 is SNHLY and CDR2 is FYNNEI in the germline V gene. The CDR3 spells CSSKEEGAYEQYF. The CDR3 DNA reads TGTTCCAGCAAGGAGGAGGGGGCATACGAGCAGTACTTC.

The CDR3 coding sequence is TGTGCCAGCAGCGCCAGACAGGGTGAAAATGAAAAACTGTTTTTT. Its protein is CASSARQGENEKLFF. This chain connects TRBV7-6 to TRBJ1-4, with TRBD1 matching over 7 bases. Germline CDR1 is SGHVS and CDR2 is FNYEAQ. J gave up 5 bases and V 5 bases, and 8 bases lay outside the gene matches. The CDR3 has 15 residues.

This chain joins TRBV7-8 and TRBJ2-7; perhaps TRBD1 as D (5 bases). The V end lost 2 bases, the J end lost 4 bases, and 12 bases lay between the germline ends. The CDR3 extends over 14 amino acids. The V gene's germline CDR1 is SGHVS and CDR2 FQNEAQ. CDR3 DNA sequence: TGTGCCAGCAGCTTAAGGACACCGGCTTACGAGCAGTACTTC. Protein sequence: CASSLRTPAYEQYF.

This clone was seen more than once but under ten times. This sequence joins TRBV19 and TRBJ2-5; 9 bases match TRBD1. Trimming removed 1 base from V and 5 bases from J; junction bases left unmatched: 5. The CDR3 loop spans 15 amino acids. Germline values: CDR1 LNHDA, CDR2 SQIVND (reference sequence). The CDR3 DNA reads TGTGCCAGTAGTATAGGGGACAGGGATTGGGAGACCCAGTACTTC. It specifies CASSIGDRDWETQYF.

V is TRBV27 and J is TRBJ2-2, with TRBD2 identical over 12 bases. The V segment lost 5 bases and the J segment 5 bases; nucleotides outside the gene matches: 6. The CDR3 is 16 amino acids. Per germline, CDR1 MNHEY and CDR2 SMNVEV (reference sequence). The CDR3 sequence: CASSRLAGELTGELFF. Here the CDR3 DNA reads TGTGCCAGCAGTCGACTAGCGGGAGAGTTAACCGGGGAGCTGTTTTTT.

V and J are TRBV2 and TRBJ2-7; D perhaps matches TRBD1 (5 bases). The CDR3 covers 12 residues. Germline V lookup: CDR1 SNHLY, CDR2 FYNNEI. Trimming pared 5 bases from V and 3 bases from J, leaving 8 bases between. The CDR3 spells CASSKQVYEQYF. Written as DNA, the CDR3 is TGTGCCAGCAGTAAACAGGTCTACGAGCAGTACTTC.

Here the CDR3 DNA reads TGTGCCAGCAGCTTAATGGGGGGTCTCCAAGAGACCCAGTACTTC. Translating it yields CASSLMGGLQETQYF. The chain combines TRBV7-3 with TRBJ2-5, with a possible D match to TRBD2 (6 bases). V was trimmed by 1 base and J by 1 base, leaving 10 bases between them. The CDR3 loop spans 15 amino acids. Per the germline V gene, CDR1 is SGHTA and CDR2 is FQGTGA.

The sample holds a few counts of this clone. The chain combines TRBV20-1 with TRBJ2-5; tentative D call: TRBD2 (6 bases). From germline, CDR1 is DFQATT and CDR2 SNEGSKA (reference sequence). The CDR3 spans 11 residues. Trimming stripped 6 bases from V and 11 bases from J, with 16 bases between. The CDR3 is CSAQDYPAQYF. CDR3 DNA sequence: TGCAGTGCCCAGGACTATCCTGCGCAGTACTTC.

This rearrangement joins TRBV10-3 to TRBJ2-1; TRBD2 aligns across 10 bases. CDR3 length: 17 amino acids. Trimming took 3 bases from V and 10 from J; bases not matched to a gene: 15. In germline, CDR1 is ENHRY, CDR2 SYGVKD. CDR3 nucleotides: TGTGCCATCAGTGATCACCGGGGCAGCGGGGGGGCCAGGGAGCAGTTCTTC. This codes for CAISDHRGSGGAREQFF.

This clone was seen a handful of times. CDR3 DNA sequence: TGTGCCAGCAGCGTAGGGTCTAGCGGGGTCTCAGATACGCAGTATTTT. Translation: CASSVGSSGVSDTQYF. The chain carries TRBV9 and TRBJ2-3, with TRBD2 matching 9 bases. Per the germline V gene, CDR1 is SGDLS and CDR2 is YYNGEE. V was pared by 0 bases and J by 4 bases, with 6 bases of the junction left unmatched. CDR3 length: 16 amino acids.

The chain couples TRBV9 to TRBJ2-5, with 12 positions matching TRBD2. The closer fit of TRBJ2-7 to the DNA end suggests the J call may be wrong. The CDR3 has 17 residues. Per germline, CDR1 SGDLS and CDR2 YYNGEE. CDR3 DNA sequence: TGTGCCAGCAGTAGGGGACTAGCGGGTACTGGGACCTACGAGCAGTACTTC. Protein product: CASSRGLAGTGTYEQYF.

The chain combines TRBV10-3 with TRBJ1-2, with unresolved D. Germline CDR1 is ENHRY and CDR2 is SYGVKD. This CDR3 region has 12 residues. Trimming took 6 bases from V and 6 from J, leaving 11 bases between them. The DNA for the CDR3 is TGTGCCATCAGCTCGCGGGGTGATGGCTACACCTTC. It translates to CAISSRGDGYTF.

This clone was seen only a few times. The chain is built from TRBV5-1 and TRBJ2-2; D is ambiguous. CDR3 size: 12 residues. Per germline, CDR1 SGHRS and CDR2 YFSETQ. The germline V and J ends were trimmed by 4 bases and 7 bases, with 8 bases remaining between them. The CDR3 coding sequence is TGCGCCAGCAGCGGCCAGATCGGGGAGCTGTTTTTT. Encoded protein: CASSGQIGELFF.

The rearrangement joins TRBV7-2 to TRBJ2-7; D not resolved. This CDR3 is 15 amino acids long. Trimming pared 1 base from V and 0 bases from J, leaving 10 bases between. Germline lookup yields CDR1 SGHTA and CDR2 FQGNSA. The CDR3 DNA is TGTGCCAGCAGCTTAGATAGCAGTACCTCCTACGAGCAGTACTTC. It translates to CASSLDSSTSYEQYF.